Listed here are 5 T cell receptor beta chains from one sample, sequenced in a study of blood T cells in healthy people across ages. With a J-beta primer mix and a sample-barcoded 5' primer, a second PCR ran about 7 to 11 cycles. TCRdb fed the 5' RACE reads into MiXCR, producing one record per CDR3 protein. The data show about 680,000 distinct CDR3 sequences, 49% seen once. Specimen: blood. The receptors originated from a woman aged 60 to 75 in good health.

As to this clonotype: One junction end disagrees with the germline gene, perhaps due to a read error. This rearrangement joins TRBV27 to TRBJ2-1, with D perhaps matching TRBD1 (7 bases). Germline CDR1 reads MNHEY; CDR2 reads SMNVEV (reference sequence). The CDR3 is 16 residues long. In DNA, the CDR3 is TGTGCCAGCAGTCCTCTAGACAGGGCGGAGGGCAATCAGCAGTTCTTC. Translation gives CASSPLDRAEGNQQFF.

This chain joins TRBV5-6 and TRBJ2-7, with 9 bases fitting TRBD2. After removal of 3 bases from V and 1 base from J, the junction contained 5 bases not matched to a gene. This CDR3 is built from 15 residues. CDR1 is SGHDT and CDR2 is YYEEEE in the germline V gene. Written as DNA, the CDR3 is TGTGCCAGCAGCTCGTTTAGCGGGAGTTCCTACGAGCAGTACTTC. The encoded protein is CASSSFSGSSYEQYF.

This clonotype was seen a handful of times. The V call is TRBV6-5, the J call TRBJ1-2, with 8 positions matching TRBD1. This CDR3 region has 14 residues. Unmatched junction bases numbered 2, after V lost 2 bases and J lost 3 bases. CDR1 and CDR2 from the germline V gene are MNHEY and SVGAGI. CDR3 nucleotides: TGTGCCAGCAGTTACCAGGGGGCTCACTATGGCTACACCTTC. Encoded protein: CASSYQGAHYGYTF.

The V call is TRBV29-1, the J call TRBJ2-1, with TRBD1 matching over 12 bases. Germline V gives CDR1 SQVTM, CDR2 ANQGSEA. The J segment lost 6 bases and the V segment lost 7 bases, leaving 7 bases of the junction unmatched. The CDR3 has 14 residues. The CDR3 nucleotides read TGCAGCGCAGGGACAGGGGGCATGTTCAATGAGCAGTTCTTC. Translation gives CSAGTGGMFNEQFF.

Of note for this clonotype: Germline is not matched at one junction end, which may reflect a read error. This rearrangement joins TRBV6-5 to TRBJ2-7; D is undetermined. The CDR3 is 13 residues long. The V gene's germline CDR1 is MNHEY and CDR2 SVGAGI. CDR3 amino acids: CASIHLGTNEQYF. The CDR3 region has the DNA TGTGCTAGCATCCATTTGGGCACCAATGAGCAGTACTTC.